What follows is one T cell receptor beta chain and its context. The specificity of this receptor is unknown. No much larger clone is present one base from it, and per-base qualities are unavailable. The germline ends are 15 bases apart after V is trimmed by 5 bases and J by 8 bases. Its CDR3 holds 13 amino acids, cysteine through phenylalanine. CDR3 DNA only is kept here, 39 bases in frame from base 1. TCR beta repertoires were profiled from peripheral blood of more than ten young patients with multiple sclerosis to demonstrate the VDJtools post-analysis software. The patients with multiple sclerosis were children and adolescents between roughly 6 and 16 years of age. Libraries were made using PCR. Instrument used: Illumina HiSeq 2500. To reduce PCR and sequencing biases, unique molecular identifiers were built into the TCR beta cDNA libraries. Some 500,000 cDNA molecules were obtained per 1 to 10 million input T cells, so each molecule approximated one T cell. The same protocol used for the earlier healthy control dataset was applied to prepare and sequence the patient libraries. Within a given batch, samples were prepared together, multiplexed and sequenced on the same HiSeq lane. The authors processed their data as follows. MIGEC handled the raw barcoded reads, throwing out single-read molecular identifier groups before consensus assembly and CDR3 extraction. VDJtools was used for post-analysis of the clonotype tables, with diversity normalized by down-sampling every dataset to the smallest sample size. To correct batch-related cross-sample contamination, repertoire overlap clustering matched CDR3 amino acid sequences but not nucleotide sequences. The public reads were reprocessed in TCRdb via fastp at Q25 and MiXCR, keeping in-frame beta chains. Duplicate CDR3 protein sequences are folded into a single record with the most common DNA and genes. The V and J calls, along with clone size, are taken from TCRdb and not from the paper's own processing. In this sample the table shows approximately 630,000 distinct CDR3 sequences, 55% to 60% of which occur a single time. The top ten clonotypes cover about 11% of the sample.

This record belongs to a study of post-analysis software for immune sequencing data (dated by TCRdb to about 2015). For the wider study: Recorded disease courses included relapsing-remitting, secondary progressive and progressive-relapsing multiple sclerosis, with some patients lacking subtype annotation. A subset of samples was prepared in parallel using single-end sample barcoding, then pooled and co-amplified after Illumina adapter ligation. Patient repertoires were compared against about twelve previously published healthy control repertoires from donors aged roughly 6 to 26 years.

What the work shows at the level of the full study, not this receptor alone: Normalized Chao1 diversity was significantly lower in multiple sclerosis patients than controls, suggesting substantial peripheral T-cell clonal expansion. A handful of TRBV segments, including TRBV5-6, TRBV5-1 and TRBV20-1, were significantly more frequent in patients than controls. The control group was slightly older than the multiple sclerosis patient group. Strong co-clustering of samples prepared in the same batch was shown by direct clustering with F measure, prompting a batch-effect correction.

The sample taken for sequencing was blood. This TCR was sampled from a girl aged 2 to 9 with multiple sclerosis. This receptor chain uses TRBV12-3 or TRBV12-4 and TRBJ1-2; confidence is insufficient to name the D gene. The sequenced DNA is TGTGCCAGCAGTCCGGACCGCTTTATCGGCTACACCTTC. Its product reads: CASSPDRFIGYTF.